The 3 T cell receptor beta chains given below trace back to one sample, sequenced in a study of blood T cell repertoires in COVID-19 (TCRdb year 2020). The library was built by means of the immunoSEQ multiplex PCR assay. As stored in TCRdb, this immuneACCESS dataset retains in-frame rearrangements with V and J assigned. A fraction of the clones does not appear; measured against another copy, unresolved V genes explain less than half of the discrepancy, and the remainder lacks a known reason. This sample gives more than 150,000 clones in total; roughly 80% of them show up just once. The ten top clones hold about 4.9% of the sample. The sample was peripheral blood. The receptors here all came from a woman under 40 with acute or convalescent COVID-19.

V and J are TRBV28 and TRBJ2-2; 8 bases map to TRBD1. The CDR3 runs to 15 residues. Germline V gene data show CDR1 as MDHEN and CDR2 as SYDVKM. Trimming removed 6 bases from V and 4 bases from J; junction bases left unmatched: 7. CDR3 nucleotide sequence: TGTGCCAGCAGCCGGGACAGGAGACTCACCGGGGAGCTGTTTTTT. Encoded protein: CASSRDRRLTGELFF.

The J gene is TRBJ1-5, the V gene TRBV4-2; D is unclear. Trimming shortened V by 0 bases and J by 2 bases, and 14 bases separated the two germline ends. The CDR3 runs 17 residues. Germline V gene sequence: CDR1 LGHNA, CDR2 YNFKEQ. In nucleotides, the CDR3 is TGTGCCAGCAGCCAAGATCCTGGGAGGGCGGGCAATCAGCCCCAGCATTTT. Protein sequence: CASSQDPGRAGNQPQHF.

The chain is built from TRBV28 and TRBJ2-7, with 7 bases lining up with TRBD1. The length of the CDR3 is 13 residues. The V gene end was trimmed by 0 bases and the J gene end by 5 bases; junction bases not matched to a gene: 1. Germline assignment: CDR1 MDHEN and CDR2 SYDVKM. The chain's CDR3 is CASSLWQGDEQYF. The CDR3 bases are TGTGCCAGCAGTTTATGGCAGGGGGACGAGCAGTACTTC.